A selection of T cell receptor beta chains follows, all from one sample in a study of human T cells and chemical hapten exposure. TCRdb reprocessed the RACE reads with MiXCR, giving one entry per CDR3 protein. The sample lists 80,000 to 100,000 distinct CDR3 sequences, under 11% occurring once. Specimen: whole blood, collected in connection with sensitization to the hapten diphenylcyclopropenone (DPC). Receptors originate from a woman in her fifties or sixties with alopecia areata. Some clones in this sample may be carry-over from other donors' samples. Each CDR3 is given with its conserved first and last residue. The D gene is left open where the match is weak. Size is stated for part of the rows, as once, few or many counts, or as a class when the clone is expanded.

V gene	clone size	J gene	D gene	CDR3 DNA	CDR3 protein
TRBV18	many	TRBJ1-2	-	TGTGCCAGCTCACCAGCTTCACAGGGCCGGGGCTATGGCTACACCTTC	CASSPASQGRGYGYTF
TRBV12-3/TRBV12-4	many	TRBJ2-5	-	TGTGCCAGCAGTTGGGGAGGAGAGACCCAGTACTTC	CASSWGGETQYF
TRBV6-5	-	TRBJ1-2	-	TGTGCCAGCAGTACTAGGACGCCCGCTAACTATGGCTACACCTTC	CASSTRTPANYGYTF
TRBV18	-	TRBJ1-1	-	TGTGCCAGCTCATTTGACAGTTACACTGAAGCTTTCTTT	CASSFDSYTEAFF
TRBV18	-	TRBJ1-3	-	TGTGCCAGCTCACCATCAGGGACCGTCTCTGGAAACACCATATATTTT	CASSPSGTVSGNTIYF
TRBV27	-	TRBJ1-2	-	TGTGCCAGCAGCCCCAAACTGACAGGCTATGGCTACACCTTC	CASSPKLTGYGYTF
TRBV7-4	few	TRBJ2-5	TRBD2	TGTGCCAGCAGCTTAAGTGCTCTAGCGGGAGGATTTGAGACCCAGTACTTC	CASSLSALAGGFETQYF
TRBV18	-	TRBJ1-1	TRBD1	TGTGCCAGCTCACTGCGGACAGGAACTAACACTGAAGCTTTCTTT	CASSLRTGTNTEAFF
TRBV10-1	many	TRBJ2-7	-	TGCGCCAGCAGTGAGTTCTTGGGGCAGAACGTCTACGAGCAGTACTTC	CASSEFLGQNVYEQYF
TRBV24-1	many	TRBJ2-3	-	TGTGCCACCAGTGAATCCGGGGCAGTCACAGATACGCAGTATTTT	CATSESGAVTDTQYF
TRBV29-1	many	TRBJ1-1	-	TGCAGCGACTGGGGGGGGCTCAGAACTGAAGCTTTCTTT	CSDWGGLRTEAFF
TRBV4-2	few	TRBJ2-1	TRBD2	TGTGCCAGCAGCCAAGATTGGGCGACTAGCGGGAGAAATGAGCAGTTCTTC	CASSQDWATSGRNEQFF
TRBV7-2	many	TRBJ2-3	-	TGTGCCAGCAGCACATTCACAGATACGCAGTATTTT	CASSTFTDTQYF
TRBV18	many	TRBJ1-2	TRBD1	TGTGCCAGCTCACCACCGACTGGGACAGAGGACTACACCTTC	CASSPPTGTEDYTF
TRBV20-1	-	TRBJ2-3	TRBD1	TGCAGTGCTAGTCTGAGGACAGGGGATCTTAAGGATACAGATACGCAGTATTTT	CSASLRTGDLKDTDTQYF
TRBV12-3/TRBV12-4	-	TRBJ1-2	-	TGTGCCAGCAGTTTCGGACGTCAGACCTATGGCTACACCTTC	CASSFGRQTYGYTF
TRBV28	-	TRBJ2-5	TRBD2	TGTGCCAGCAGCTCCCGGGGGGCCCAGTACTTC	CASSSRGAQYF
TRBV7-9	many	TRBJ1-2	-	TGTGCCAGCAGCTGGGGACAAGGGACCTATGGCTACACCTTC	CASSWGQGTYGYTF
TRBV3-1	-	TRBJ2-5	-	TGTGCCAGCAGCCCTCAATATCGAGGAGAGACCCAGTACTTC	CASSPQYRGETQYF
TRBV27	few	TRBJ2-3	-	TGTGCCAGCAGTCCCGGAGGAGGGACGGATACGCAGTATTTT	CASSPGGGTDTQYF
TRBV3-1	many	TRBJ1-1	-	TGTGCCAGCAGCCAAGCCCAGGGCACTGAAGCTTTCTTT	CASSQAQGTEAFF
TRBV4-1	many	TRBJ2-1	-	TGCGCCAGCACCGTTGACCGGTACTACAATGAGCAGTTCTTC	CASTVDRYYNEQFF
TRBV12-3/TRBV12-4	few	TRBJ2-7	-	TGTGCCAGCAAATTGATTCCTACAGGCGAGCAGTACTTC	CASKLIPTGEQYF
TRBV20-1	few	TRBJ1-1	TRBD1	TGCAGTGCTAGGGCCGGGACAGGGTTCCCTTTCTTT	CSARAGTGFPFF
TRBV28	-	TRBJ2-2	-	TGTGCCAGCATCTCCAGTCCCGGGGAGCTGTTTTTT	CASISSPGELFF
TRBV15	many	TRBJ1-1	-	TGTGCCACCAGCAGAAAAGTGAACACTGAAGCTTTCTTT	CATSRKVNTEAFF
TRBV10-3	many	TRBJ2-7	-	TGTGCCATCAGTGAGGGCTCCTACGAGCAGTACTTC	CAISEGSYEQYF
TRBV6-5	-	TRBJ1-2	-	TGTGCCAGCAGTTACGGCCAGGGGCGCTTAAAGGGCTACACCTTC	CASSYGQGRLKGYTF
TRBV27	-	TRBJ2-6	-	TGTGCCAGCCGAACCGTGGGGGCTGGGGCCAACGTCCTGACTTTC	CASRTVGAGANVLTF
TRBV29-1	many	TRBJ2-7	TRBD2	TGCAGCGTTGGGAGTTTAGCGGGAGTCAGGGCCTACGAGCAGTACTTC	CSVGSLAGVRAYEQYF
TRBV11-2	-	TRBJ2-3	TRBD2	TGTGCCAGCAGCTCTCCGGGACTAGCGGGGGTCAGCACAGATACGCAGTATTTT	CASSSPGLAGVSTDTQYF
TRBV3-1	-	TRBJ2-2	-	TGTGCCAGCAGCCATCACACCGGGGAGCTGTTTTTT	CASSHHTGELFF
TRBV30	few	TRBJ2-1	-	TGTGCCTGGAGTTTTCAGGAATACAATGAGCAGTTCTTC	CAWSFQEYNEQFF
TRBV30	few	TRBJ2-7	TRBD2	TGTGCCTGGAGTTGGGGGAGCGGGAGTTACGAGCAGTACTTC	CAWSWGSGSYEQYF
TRBV18	few	TRBJ2-1	-	TGTGCCAGCTCACCTACAGGGTACAATGAGCAGTTCTTC	CASSPTGYNEQFF
TRBV7-8	-	TRBJ2-5	-	TGTGCCAGCAGCACGGCGGGATTTGTCCAAGAGACCCAGTACTTC	CASSTAGFVQETQYF
TRBV11-2	few	TRBJ1-3	TRBD1	TGTGCCAGCAGCCGAACCGGGACAGAGGTCACCATATATTTT	CASSRTGTEVTIYF
TRBV7-6	many	TRBJ2-1	TRBD2	TGTGCCAGCAGCAAGGGACTAGCGGCTCGCCGATCCTACAATGAGCAGTTCTTC	CASSKGLAARRSYNEQFF
TRBV28	many	TRBJ2-7	-	TGTGCCAGCAGTCCTCGTGGGAAGGGCGCTGGACACGAGCAGTACTTC	CASSPRGKGAGHEQYF